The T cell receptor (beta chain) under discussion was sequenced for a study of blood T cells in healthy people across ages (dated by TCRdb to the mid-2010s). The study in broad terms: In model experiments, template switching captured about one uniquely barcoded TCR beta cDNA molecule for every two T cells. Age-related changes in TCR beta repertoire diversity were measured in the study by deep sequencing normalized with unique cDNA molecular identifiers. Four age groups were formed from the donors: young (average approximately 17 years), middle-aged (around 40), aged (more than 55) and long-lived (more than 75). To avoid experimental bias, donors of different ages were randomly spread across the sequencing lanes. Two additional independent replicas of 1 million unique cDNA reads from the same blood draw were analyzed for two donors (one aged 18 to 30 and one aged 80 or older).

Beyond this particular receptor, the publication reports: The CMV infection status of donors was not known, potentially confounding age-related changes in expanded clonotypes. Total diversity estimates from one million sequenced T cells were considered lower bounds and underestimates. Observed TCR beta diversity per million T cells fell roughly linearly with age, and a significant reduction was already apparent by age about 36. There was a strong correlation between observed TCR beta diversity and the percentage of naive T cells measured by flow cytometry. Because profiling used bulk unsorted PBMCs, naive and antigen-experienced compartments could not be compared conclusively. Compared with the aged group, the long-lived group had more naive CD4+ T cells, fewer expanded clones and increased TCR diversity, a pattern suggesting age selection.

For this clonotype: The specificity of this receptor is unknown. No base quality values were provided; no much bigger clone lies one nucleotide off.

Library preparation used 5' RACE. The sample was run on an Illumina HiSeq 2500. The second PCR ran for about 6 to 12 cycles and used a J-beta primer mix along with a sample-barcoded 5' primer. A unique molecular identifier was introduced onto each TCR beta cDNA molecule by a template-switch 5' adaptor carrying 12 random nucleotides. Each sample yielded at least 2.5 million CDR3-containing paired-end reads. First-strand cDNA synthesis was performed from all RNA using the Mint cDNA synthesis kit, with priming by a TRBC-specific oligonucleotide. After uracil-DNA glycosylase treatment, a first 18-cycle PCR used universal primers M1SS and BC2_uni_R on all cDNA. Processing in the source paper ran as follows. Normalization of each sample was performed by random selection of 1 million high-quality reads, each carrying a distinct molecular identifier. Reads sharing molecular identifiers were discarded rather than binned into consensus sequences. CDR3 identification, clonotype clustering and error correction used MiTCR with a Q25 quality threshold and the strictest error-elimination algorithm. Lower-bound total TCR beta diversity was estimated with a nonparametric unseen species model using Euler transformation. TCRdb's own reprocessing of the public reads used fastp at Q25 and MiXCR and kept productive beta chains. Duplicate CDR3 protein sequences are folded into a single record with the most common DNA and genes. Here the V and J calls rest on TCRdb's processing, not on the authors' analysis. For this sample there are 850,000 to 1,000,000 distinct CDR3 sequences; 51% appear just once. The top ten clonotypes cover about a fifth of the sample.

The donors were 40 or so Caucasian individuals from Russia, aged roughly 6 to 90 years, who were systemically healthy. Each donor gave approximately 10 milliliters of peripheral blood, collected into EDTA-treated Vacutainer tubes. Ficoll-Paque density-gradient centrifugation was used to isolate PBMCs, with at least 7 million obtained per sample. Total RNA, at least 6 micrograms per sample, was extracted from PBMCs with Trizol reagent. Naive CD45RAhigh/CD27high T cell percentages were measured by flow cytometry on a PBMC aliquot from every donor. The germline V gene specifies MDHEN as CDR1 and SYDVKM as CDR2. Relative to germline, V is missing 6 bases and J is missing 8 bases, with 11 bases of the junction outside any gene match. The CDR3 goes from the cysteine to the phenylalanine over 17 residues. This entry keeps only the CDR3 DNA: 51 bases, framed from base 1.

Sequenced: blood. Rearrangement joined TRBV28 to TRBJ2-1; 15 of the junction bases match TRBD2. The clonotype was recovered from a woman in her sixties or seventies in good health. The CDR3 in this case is CASRESGLAGGADEQFF. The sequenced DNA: TGTGCCAGCAGGGAATCGGGACTAGCGGGAGGAGCGGATGAGCAGTTCTTC.